This is a list of T cell receptor beta chains from one sample in a study of T cell responses to AZD1222 COVID-19 vaccine. Sequenced by immunoSEQ multiplex PCR; TCRdb stores in-frame clones only, minus some. The sample lists 75,000 to 95,000 clones; around 92% were seen once. The source was peripheral blood, collected on day 0 of MenACWY control vaccination. These receptors were obtained from an adult in good health. Each CDR3 is given with its conserved first and last residue. Fields, in order: V gene, D gene, J gene, clone size, CDR3 protein, CDR3 DNA. A D gene is named only where the DNA matches it firmly. A clone size is listed for some rows: how often the clone was seen (once, few, many), or a class if it is expanded.

v_call: TRBV4-3; d_call: NA; j_call: TRBJ1-2; clone_size: NA; cdr3_aa: CASSQGQGSDYGYTF; cdr3_nt: TGCGCCAGCAGCCAAGGTCAGGGGAGCGACTATGGCTACACCTTC
v_call: TRBV10-3; d_call: TRBD2; j_call: TRBJ2-2; clone_size: NA; cdr3_aa: CAIRRGTSGDTGELFF; cdr3_nt: TGTGCCATCAGGAGGGGGACTAGCGGGGACACCGGGGAGCTGTTTTTT
v_call: TRBV6-1; d_call: TRBD1; j_call: TRBJ1-5; clone_size: once; cdr3_aa: CASSDRPGQGAPGNQPQHF; cdr3_nt: TGTGCCAGCAGTGATCGTCCGGGACAGGGGGCGCCGGGCAATCAGCCCCAGCATTTT
v_call: TRBV2; d_call: TRBD1; j_call: TRBJ2-5; clone_size: NA; cdr3_aa: CASSDRTGGGETQYF; cdr3_nt: TGTGCCAGCAGTGATCGGACAGGGGGTGGAGAGACCCAGTACTTC
v_call: TRBV29-1; d_call: NA; j_call: TRBJ2-7; clone_size: NA; cdr3_aa: CSVVVSIYEQYF; cdr3_nt: TGCAGCGTTGTGGTTTCGATTTACGAGCAGTACTTC
v_call: TRBV6-2/TRBV6-3; d_call: NA; j_call: TRBJ2-2; clone_size: few; cdr3_aa: CASSPYGTGELFF; cdr3_nt: TGTGCCAGCAGTCCCTATGGCACCGGGGAGCTGTTTTTT
v_call: TRBV24-1; d_call: NA; j_call: TRBJ1-2; clone_size: NA; cdr3_aa: CATSGEGGNYGYTF; cdr3_nt: TGTGCCACCAGTGGTGAAGGTGGTAACTATGGCTACACCTTC
v_call: TRBV29-1; d_call: NA; j_call: TRBJ2-5; clone_size: NA; cdr3_aa: CSVNERLWETQYF; cdr3_nt: TGCAGCGTTAATGAGAGGTTATGGGAGACCCAGTACTTC
v_call: TRBV30; d_call: NA; j_call: TRBJ2-7; clone_size: NA; cdr3_aa: CAWGWTRTYEQYF; cdr3_nt: TGTGCCTGGGGATGGACACGGACTTACGAGCAGTACTTC
v_call: TRBV5-1; d_call: NA; j_call: TRBJ1-1; clone_size: NA; cdr3_aa: CASSLVEEEGTEAFF; cdr3_nt: TGCGCCAGCAGCTTGGTTGAGGAAGAGGGCACTGAAGCTTTCTTT
v_call: TRBV5-1; d_call: TRBD2; j_call: TRBJ2-3; clone_size: NA; cdr3_aa: CASSSSGGPTDTQYF; cdr3_nt: TGCGCCAGCAGCTCCAGCGGGGGGCCCACAGATACGCAGTATTTT
v_call: TRBV19; d_call: NA; j_call: TRBJ1-2; clone_size: NA; cdr3_aa: CASSMGGRRGGYTF; cdr3_nt: TGTGCCAGTAGTATGGGCGGACGGCGGGGTGGCTACACCTTC
v_call: TRBV24-1; d_call: TRBD1; j_call: TRBJ2-3; clone_size: NA; cdr3_aa: CATSDSRGQGLTDTQYF; cdr3_nt: TGTGCCACCAGTGATTCTCGCGGACAGGGACTCACAGATACGCAGTATTTT
v_call: TRBV7-3; d_call: NA; j_call: TRBJ2-1; clone_size: NA; cdr3_aa: CASSLRGRDQQFF; cdr3_nt: TGTGCCAGCAGCCTCAGGGGACGGGATCAGCAGTTCTTC
v_call: TRBV5-1; d_call: TRBD2; j_call: TRBJ2-1; clone_size: once; cdr3_aa: CASSLVAGAYNEQFF; cdr3_nt: TGCGCCAGCAGCTTGGTAGCGGGAGCGTACAATGAGCAGTTCTTC
v_call: TRBV5-1; d_call: TRBD1; j_call: TRBJ1-1; clone_size: once; cdr3_aa: CASSPGPIRITGGGEAFF; cdr3_nt: TGCGCCAGCAGCCCGGGACCCATCCGCATTACAGGGGGAGGTGAAGCTTTCTTT
v_call: TRBV5-1; d_call: TRBD1; j_call: TRBJ1-2; clone_size: NA; cdr3_aa: CASSLGQGPPFNYGYTF; cdr3_nt: TGCGCCAGCAGTTTAGGACAGGGCCCCCCGTTTAATTATGGCTACACCTTC
v_call: TRBV3-1/TRBV3-2; d_call: TRBD2; j_call: TRBJ2-2; clone_size: NA; cdr3_aa: CASSQDSRGTSSPTGELFF; cdr3_nt: TGTGCCAGCAGCCAAGATTCGAGGGGGACTAGCTCTCCCACCGGGGAGCTGTTTTTT
v_call: TRBV10-3; d_call: TRBD1; j_call: TRBJ2-3; clone_size: NA; cdr3_aa: CAITPGTGNTDTQYF; cdr3_nt: TGTGCCATCACCCCAGGGACAGGCAACACAGATACGCAGTATTTT
v_call: TRBV19; d_call: NA; j_call: TRBJ2-7; clone_size: NA; cdr3_aa: CASSNPGPYEQYF; cdr3_nt: TGTGCCAGTAGTAATCCGGGACCCTACGAGCAGTACTTC
v_call: TRBV19; d_call: TRBD1; j_call: TRBJ1-2; clone_size: once; cdr3_aa: CASSMGSRGVYGYTF; cdr3_nt: TGTGCCAGTAGTATGGGTTCCAGGGGGGTCTATGGCTACACCTTC
v_call: TRBV5-1; d_call: TRBD1; j_call: TRBJ1-5; clone_size: NA; cdr3_aa: CASSLGTENQPQHF; cdr3_nt: TGCGCCAGCAGCTTAGGGACAGAGAATCAGCCCCAGCATTTT
v_call: TRBV2; d_call: NA; j_call: TRBJ2-7; clone_size: NA; cdr3_aa: CASRGWEYEQYF; cdr3_nt: TGTGCCAGCAGGGGGTGGGAATACGAGCAGTACTTC
v_call: TRBV4-1; d_call: NA; j_call: TRBJ2-1; clone_size: once; cdr3_aa: CASSQDPAGQTTGTPFFF; cdr3_nt: TGCGCCAGCAGCCAAGACCCAGCGGGACAGACAACCGGGACCCCCTTTTTCTTC
v_call: TRBV18; d_call: TRBD1; j_call: TRBJ2-7; clone_size: NA; cdr3_aa: CASSPPGQGFYEQYF; cdr3_nt: TGTGCCAGCTCACCCCCGGGACAGGGGTTTTACGAGCAGTACTTC
v_call: TRBV7-2; d_call: NA; j_call: TRBJ2-3; clone_size: NA; cdr3_aa: CASSLGGASTDTQYF; cdr3_nt: TGTGCCAGCAGCTTAGGAGGGGCTAGCACAGATACGCAGTATTTT
v_call: TRBV11-2; d_call: NA; j_call: TRBJ2-1; clone_size: NA; cdr3_aa: CASSWGGQVDEQFF; cdr3_nt: TGTGCCAGCAGCTGGGGGGGCCAGGTTGATGAGCAGTTCTTC
v_call: TRBV6-5; d_call: NA; j_call: TRBJ1-5; clone_size: NA; cdr3_aa: CASSYAGPGGGAQHF; cdr3_nt: TGTGCCAGCAGTTACGCAGGGCCCGGGGGGGGAGCCCAGCATTTT
v_call: TRBV29-1; d_call: NA; j_call: TRBJ2-5; clone_size: NA; cdr3_aa: CSVFPGEQETQYF; cdr3_nt: TGCAGCGTTTTCCCGGGGGAACAAGAGACCCAGTACTTC
v_call: TRBV7-3; d_call: NA; j_call: TRBJ2-2; clone_size: once; cdr3_aa: CASSLTHTNTGELFF; cdr3_nt: TGTGCCAGCAGCTTAACACACACTAACACCGGGGAGCTGTTTTTT
v_call: TRBV5-4; d_call: TRBD2; j_call: TRBJ2-5; clone_size: NA; cdr3_aa: CASKPGGIQETQYF; cdr3_nt: TGTGCCAGCAAGCCGGGGGGGATTCAAGAGACCCAGTACTTC
v_call: TRBV7-6; d_call: NA; j_call: TRBJ2-7; clone_size: NA; cdr3_aa: CASSLALKYEQYF; cdr3_nt: TGTGCCAGCAGCTTAGCCCTAAAATACGAGCAGTACTTC
v_call: TRBV5-1; d_call: NA; j_call: TRBJ2-3; clone_size: NA; cdr3_aa: CASRQAVGFADTQYF; cdr3_nt: TGCGCCAGCAGGCAGGCTGTGGGGTTTGCAGATACGCAGTATTTT
v_call: TRBV5-1; d_call: TRBD2; j_call: TRBJ2-1; clone_size: NA; cdr3_aa: CASSSPTSGDSYNEQFF; cdr3_nt: TGCGCCAGCAGCTCCCCAACTAGCGGGGACTCCTACAATGAGCAGTTCTTC
v_call: TRBV6-5; d_call: TRBD1; j_call: TRBJ1-2; clone_size: NA; cdr3_aa: CASCHRTGVSYGYTF; cdr3_nt: TGTGCCAGCTGTCATAGGACAGGGGTGAGCTATGGCTACACCTTC
v_call: TRBV2; d_call: NA; j_call: TRBJ2-7; clone_size: few; cdr3_aa: CASRAGTQTYEQYF; cdr3_nt: TGTGCCAGCAGAGCCGGGACACAGACCTACGAGCAGTACTTC
v_call: TRBV7-9; d_call: NA; j_call: TRBJ2-5; clone_size: NA; cdr3_aa: CASSLLADQETQYF; cdr3_nt: TGTGCCAGCAGCTTGTTAGCGGATCAAGAGACCCAGTACTTC
v_call: TRBV10-3; d_call: NA; j_call: TRBJ2-7; clone_size: NA; cdr3_aa: CAISQWGSVSYEQYF; cdr3_nt: TGTGCCATCAGCCAGTGGGGCAGTGTCTCCTACGAGCAGTACTTC
v_call: TRBV19; d_call: TRBD1; j_call: TRBJ2-7; clone_size: NA; cdr3_aa: CASSTTGGGGYEQYF; cdr3_nt: TGTGCCAGTAGTACGACAGGGGGCGGTGGCTACGAGCAGTACTTC
v_call: TRBV6-5; d_call: NA; j_call: TRBJ2-3; clone_size: NA; cdr3_aa: CASSFSFSSDTQYF; cdr3_nt: TGTGCCAGCAGTTTTAGTTTTAGCTCGGATACGCAGTATTTT
v_call: TRBV7-2; d_call: NA; j_call: TRBJ1-2; clone_size: NA; cdr3_aa: CASSLDQGVYGYTF; cdr3_nt: TGTGCCAGCAGCTTAGATCAAGGGGTGTATGGCTACACCTTC
v_call: TRBV29-1; d_call: NA; j_call: TRBJ2-7; clone_size: NA; cdr3_aa: CSVDGGSSSYEQYF; cdr3_nt: TGCAGCGTTGATGGGGGATCGAGCTCCTACGAGCAGTACTTC
v_call: TRBV19; d_call: NA; j_call: TRBJ2-5; clone_size: NA; cdr3_aa: CASSIRGTSETQYF; cdr3_nt: TGTGCCAGTAGTATACGCGGTACTTCTGAGACCCAGTACTTC
v_call: TRBV4-3; d_call: NA; j_call: TRBJ1-6; clone_size: NA; cdr3_aa: CASSQVAPGWGVGGSPLHF; cdr3_nt: TGCGCCAGCAGCCAAGTAGCCCCTGGTTGGGGGGTAGGCGGTTCACCCCTCCACTTT
v_call: TRBV19; d_call: NA; j_call: TRBJ1-4; clone_size: NA; cdr3_aa: CASSIWTATNEKLFF; cdr3_nt: TGTGCCAGTAGTATCTGGACAGCAACTAATGAAAAACTGTTTTTT
v_call: TRBV18; d_call: TRBD2; j_call: TRBJ2-5; clone_size: NA; cdr3_aa: CASSPSPPDPTSGGETQYF; cdr3_nt: TGTGCCAGCTCACCCAGCCCTCCAGACCCTACGTCGGGGGGAGAGACCCAGTACTTC
v_call: TRBV4-3; d_call: NA; j_call: TRBJ1-5; clone_size: NA; cdr3_aa: CASSQDRDSRQPQHF; cdr3_nt: TGCGCCAGCAGCCAAGACAGGGATTCGCGTCAGCCCCAGCATTTT
v_call: TRBV5-6; d_call: TRBD1; j_call: TRBJ1-1; clone_size: once; cdr3_aa: CASSLGQGANTEAFF; cdr3_nt: TGTGCCAGCAGCTTGGGGCAGGGGGCGAACACTGAAGCTTTCTTT
v_call: TRBV11-2; d_call: NA; j_call: TRBJ2-3; clone_size: NA; cdr3_aa: CASSLGTGGDTQYF; cdr3_nt: TGTGCCAGCAGCTTAGGGACAGGAGGGGATACGCAGTATTTT
v_call: TRBV19; d_call: NA; j_call: TRBJ2-5; clone_size: NA; cdr3_aa: CASSIRTSGGQETQYF; cdr3_nt: TGTGCCAGTAGTATTCGAACTTCTGGGGGACAAGAGACCCAGTACTTC
v_call: TRBV28; d_call: NA; j_call: TRBJ1-5; clone_size: once; cdr3_aa: CASYSTGLSNQPQHF; cdr3_nt: TGTGCCAGCTACTCTACGGGCCTTAGCAATCAGCCCCAGCATTTT